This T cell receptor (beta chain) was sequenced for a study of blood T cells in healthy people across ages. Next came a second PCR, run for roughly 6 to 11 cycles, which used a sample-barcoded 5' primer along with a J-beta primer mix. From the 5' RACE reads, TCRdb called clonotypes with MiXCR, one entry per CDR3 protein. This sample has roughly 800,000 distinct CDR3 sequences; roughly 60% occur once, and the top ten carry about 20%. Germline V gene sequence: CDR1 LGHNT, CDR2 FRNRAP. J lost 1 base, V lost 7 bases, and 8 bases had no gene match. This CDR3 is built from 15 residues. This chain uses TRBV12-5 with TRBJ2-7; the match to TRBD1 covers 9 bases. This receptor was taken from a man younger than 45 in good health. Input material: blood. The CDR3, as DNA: TGTGCTAGTGCCCCCGGGACAGGGATTTCCTACGAGCAGTACTTC. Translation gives CASAPGTGISYEQYF.